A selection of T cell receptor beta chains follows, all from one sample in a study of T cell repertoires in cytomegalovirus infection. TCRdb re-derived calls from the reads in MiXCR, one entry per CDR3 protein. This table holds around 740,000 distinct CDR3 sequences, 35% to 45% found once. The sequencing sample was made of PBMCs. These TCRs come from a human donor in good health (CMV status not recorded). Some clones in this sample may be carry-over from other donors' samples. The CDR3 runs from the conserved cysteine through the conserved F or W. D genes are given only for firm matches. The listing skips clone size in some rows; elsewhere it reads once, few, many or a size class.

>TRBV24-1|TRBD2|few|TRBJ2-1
TGTGCCACCAGTGATGGGAAACTAGCGGGACAGTTCTTC
CATSDGKLAGQFF
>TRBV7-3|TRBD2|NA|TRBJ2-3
TGTGCCAGCAGCTTACGGTCCCTAGCCTACGGGGGGGGGGGAGATACGCAGTATTTT
CASSLRSLAYGGGGDTQYF
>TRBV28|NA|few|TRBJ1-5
TGTGCCAGCAGTTGGTTTCGGGGCAATCAGCCCCAGCATTTT
CASSWFRGNQPQHF
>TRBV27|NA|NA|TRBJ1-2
TGTGCCAGCAGTTTATTTAGGGGGTTGGACGGAGGTAACTATGGCTACACCTTC
CASSLFRGLDGGNYGYTF
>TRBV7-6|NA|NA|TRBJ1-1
TGTGCCAGCAGCTTAGCGGGGTTGAGTCCATATTACACTGAAGCTTTCTTT
CASSLAGLSPYYTEAFF
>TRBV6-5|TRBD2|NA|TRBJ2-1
TGTGCCAGCAGTTTTCGTCTGCGGGAGGGCTTCAATGAGCAGTTCTTC
CASSFRLREGFNEQFF
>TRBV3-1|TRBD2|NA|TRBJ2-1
TGTGCCAGCAGCCAAACCGGGACTAGCGGATACAATGAGCAGTTCTTC
CASSQTGTSGYNEQFF
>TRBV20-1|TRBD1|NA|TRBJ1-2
TGCAGTGCTGGGGGGGGACAGGGAAACCATGGCTACACCTTC
CSAGGGQGNHGYTF
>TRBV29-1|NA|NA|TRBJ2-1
TGCAGCGTTGACAGGCCGTCGTTCTTC
CSVDRPSFF
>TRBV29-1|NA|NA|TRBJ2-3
TGCAGCGTTGATTGGCCAGACACAGATACGCAGTATTTT
CSVDWPDTDTQYF
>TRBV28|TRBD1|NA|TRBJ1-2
TGTGCCAGCAGACGATACAGGGGTCCCAACTATGGCTACACCTTC
CASRRYRGPNYGYTF
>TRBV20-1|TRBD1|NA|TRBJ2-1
TGCAGTGCTAGATCGGGGACAGGGTCCTACAATGAGCAGTTCTTC
CSARSGTGSYNEQFF
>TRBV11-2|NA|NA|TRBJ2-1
TGTGCCAGCAGCTTAATCGGCCGCTCGAGCACCCTCAATGAGCAGTTCTTC
CASSLIGRSSTLNEQFF
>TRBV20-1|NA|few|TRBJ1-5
TGCAGTGCTAGAGATGGCCCGGACAGTGGGCAGCCCCAGCATTTT
CSARDGPDSGQPQHF
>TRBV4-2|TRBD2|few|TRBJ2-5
TGTGCCAGCAGCCAAGATGGGATCGGGAGGACAGAGACCCAGTACTTC
CASSQDGIGRTETQYF
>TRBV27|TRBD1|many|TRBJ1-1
TGTGCCAGCAGCTTAAGGGGACAGGGGGCGCGAACTGAAGCTTTCTTT
CASSLRGQGARTEAFF
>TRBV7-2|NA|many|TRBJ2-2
TGTGCCAGCAGCTTTGGGCAGAACACCGGGGAGCTGTTTTTT
CASSFGQNTGELFF
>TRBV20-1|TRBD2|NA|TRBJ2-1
TGCAGTGCCCCGCTAGCGGTGCTCTACAATGAGCAGTTCTTC
CSAPLAVLYNEQFF
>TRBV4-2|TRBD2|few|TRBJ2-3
TGTGCCAGCAGCCAACCCGGGACTAGCGGGGACACAGATACGCAGTATTTT
CASSQPGTSGDTDTQYF
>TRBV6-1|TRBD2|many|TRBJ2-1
TGTGCCAGCAGTGTTTCGGGGGAGGGACCTAATGAGCAGTTCTTC
CASSVSGEGPNEQFF
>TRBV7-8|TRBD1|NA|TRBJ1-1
TGTGCCAGCAGCCCCCAAACGACAGGGTTCGGCACTGAAGCTTTCTTT
CASSPQTTGFGTEAFF
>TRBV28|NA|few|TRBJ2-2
TGTGCCAGCAAGGCCACCGGGGAGCTGTTTTTT
CASKATGELFF
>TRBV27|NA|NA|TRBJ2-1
TGTGCCAGCAGTAGTACCCGTAGCGGCGATGAGCAGTTCTTC
CASSSTRSGDEQFF
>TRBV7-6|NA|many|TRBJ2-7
TGTGCCAGCAGCCGAAGGGCGACTTCTATTATCCAGTATAACGAGCAGTACTTC
CASSRRATSIIQYNEQYF
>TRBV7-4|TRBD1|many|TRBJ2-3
TGTGCCAGCAGCTTGCAGGGGGACACAGATACGCAGTATTTT
CASSLQGDTDTQYF
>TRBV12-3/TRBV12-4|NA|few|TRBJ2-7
TGTGCCAGCAGTTGGGACCCTTACGAGCAGTACTTC
CASSWDPYEQYF
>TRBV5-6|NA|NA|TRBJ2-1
TGTGCCAGCAGCTTGAAACCCGGGAGCGGCAACAATGAGCAGTTCTTC
CASSLKPGSGNNEQFF
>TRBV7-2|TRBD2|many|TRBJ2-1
TGTGCCAGCAGCTTAGAAAGCGGGAGGGTGAGTAACAATGAGCAGTTCTTC
CASSLESGRVSNNEQFF
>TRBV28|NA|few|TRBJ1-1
TGTGCCAGCAGTTTTTTACGGAACACTGAAGCTTTCTTT
CASSFLRNTEAFF
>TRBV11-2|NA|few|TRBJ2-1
TGTGCCAGCAGCTTAGATCCGGCAATTCAGCAGTTCTTC
CASSLDPAIQQFF
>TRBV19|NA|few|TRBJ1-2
TGTGCCAGTAACAGGAATGAGAGGGTCGCTAACTATGGCTACACCTTC
CASNRNERVANYGYTF
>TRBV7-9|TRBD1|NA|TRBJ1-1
TGTGCCAGCAGCGTTCGAATGACAGGGGGGGACACTGAAGCTTTCTTT
CASSVRMTGGDTEAFF
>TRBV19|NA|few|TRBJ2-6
TGTGCCAGTAGTCCACCCCAAGGGTACTCTGGGGCCAACGTCCTGACTTTC
CASSPPQGYSGANVLTF
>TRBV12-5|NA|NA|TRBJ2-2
TGTGCTAGTGGTTTGGTGACCGGGACACCCCCGAACACCGGGGAGCTGTTTTTT
CASGLVTGTPPNTGELFF
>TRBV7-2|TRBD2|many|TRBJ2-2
TGTGCCAGCAGCTATAGCGGGAGGAAGAACACCGGGGAGCTGTTTTTT
CASSYSGRKNTGELFF
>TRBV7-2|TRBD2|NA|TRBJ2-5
TGTGCCAGCAGCTGGACTAGCGGGAGTGGAGAGACCCAGTACTTC
CASSWTSGSGETQYF
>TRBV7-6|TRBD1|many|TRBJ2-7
TGTGCCAGCAGCTTAGGGGCGGACAGGGGTAGTAACGAGCAGTACTTC
CASSLGADRGSNEQYF
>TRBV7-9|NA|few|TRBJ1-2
TGTGCCAGCAGCTCCGATGACGGAAATATCTATGGCTACACCTTC
CASSSDDGNIYGYTF
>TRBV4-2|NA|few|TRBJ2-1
TGTGCCAGCAGCCAAGTTTTGAGCAATGAGCAGTTCTTC
CASSQVLSNEQFF
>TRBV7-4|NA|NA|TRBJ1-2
TGTGCCAGCAGCTTACTGGGAGGGTCCAACTATGGCTACACCTTC
CASSLLGGSNYGYTF
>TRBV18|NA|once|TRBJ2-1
TGTGCCAGCTCAGCGGGACATAACTCCTACAATGAGCAGTTCTTC
CASSAGHNSYNEQFF
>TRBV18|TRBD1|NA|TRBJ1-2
TGTGCCAGCTCACCACCGCGACAGGGAAAACGTTATGGCTACACCTTC
CASSPPRQGKRYGYTF
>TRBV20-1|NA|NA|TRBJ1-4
TGCAGTGGTCGAGGCACTAATGAAAAACTGTTTTTT
CSGRGTNEKLFF
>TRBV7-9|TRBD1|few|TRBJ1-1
TGTGCCAGCAGCTTAGGAGGACAGGGAACCAACACTGAAGCTTTCTTT
CASSLGGQGTNTEAFF
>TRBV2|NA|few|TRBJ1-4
TGTGCCAGCTCGAACCGAGGGCAGACTAATGAAAAACTGTTTTTT
CASSNRGQTNEKLFF
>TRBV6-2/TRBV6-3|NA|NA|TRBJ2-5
TGTGCCAGCAGGATTCTACATGTGGGAGAGACCCAGTACTTC
CASRILHVGETQYF